Here is one T cell receptor beta chain with its context. This record belongs to a study of blood T cell repertoires in COVID-19. Sequenced by immunoSEQ multiplex PCR; TCRdb stores in-frame clones only, minus some. Altogether 150,000 to 200,000 clones are present, almost 80% being singletons, with the ten largest covering roughly 17%. The ends were cut back, 3 bases at V and 6 bases at J, with 17 bases in the middle. The CDR3 spans 15 residues. CDR1 and CDR2 (germline): SGHVS, FQNEAQ. V usage is TRBV7-8 and J usage is TRBJ1-1, with TRBD1 as a possible D gene (6 bases). This clonotype originated in a woman aged 50 to 60 who had recovered from COVID-19. The source material was PBMCs or T cells enriched from blood (not recorded which). CDR3 in DNA: TGTGCCAGCAGCTTCTTGCAGGGGCGGGCCGCTGAAGCTTTCTTT. Protein: CASSFLQGRAAEAFF.